This TCR beta chain was sequenced for a study of T cells in Graves' hyperthyroidism and ophthalmopathy. The CDR3 extends over 17 amino acids. Trimming removed 1 base from V and 4 bases from J, with 20 bases in between. The V gene's germline CDR1 is DFQATT and CDR2 SNEGSKA (reference sequence). RNA transcripts yielded amplified TCR beta CDR3 regions. HTBI primers were employed in a first-round RT-PCR of the TCR CDR3. In TCRdb, the multiplex PCR reads were re-called with MiXCR into one record per CDR3 protein. Found here are some 350,000 distinct CDR3 sequences, 15% to 18% of them singletons; the top ten hold 28%. Recently diagnosed hyperthyroidism of less than 2 months' duration affected patients aged 18 to 65.

The sequenced material came from blood. The receptor's source is a young woman with Graves' hyperthyroidism that later progressed to Graves' ophthalmopathy. This rearrangement joins TRBV20-1 to TRBJ2-1, with TRBD1 as a possible D gene (6 bases). In DNA, the CDR3 is TGCAGTGCTAGAGGGGGGCAGGGAACAGTGGGATACAATGAGCAGTTCTTC. This sequence encodes CSARGGQGTVGYNEQFF.